The sequence of this T cell receptor (beta chain) was determined in a study of T cells in Graves' hyperthyroidism and ophthalmopathy. Researchers took RNA transcripts and amplified the TCR beta CDR3 regions from them. In the first-round RT-PCR of the TCR CDR3, the HTBI primer set was used. MiXCR, applied by TCRdb to the multiplex PCR reads, yields one record per CDR3 protein. This table holds around 300,000 distinct CDR3 sequences, around 15% found once. The J segment lost 6 bases and the V segment lost 5 bases, leaving 9 bases of the junction unmatched. CDR1 is SNHLY and CDR2 is FYNNEI in the germline V gene. CDR3 length: 15 residues.

V gene TRBV2 combines with J gene TRBJ2-3; TRBD1 matches 9 bases. This clonotype was sampled from a woman in her thirties or forties with Graves' hyperthyroidism. Source material: blood. This chain's CDR3 is CASSWGQGRRDTQYF. The CDR3 DNA reads as TGTGCCAGCAGTTGGGGACAGGGCCGCCGGGATACGCAGTATTTT.